These 21 T cell receptor beta chains came from one sample sequenced in a study of blood T cell repertoires in COVID-19. TCRdb keeps only in-frame clones here, not all; method: immunoSEQ multiplex PCR. This table has roughly 43,000 clones, 88% appearing once. Material for sequencing was peripheral blood. The origin of the receptors is a human donor in a cohort sampled during active COVID-19.

V is TRBV19 and J is TRBJ1-1, with 7 bases fitting TRBD1. This CDR3 has 16 amino acids. Germline lookup yields CDR1 LNHDA and CDR2 SQIVND (reference sequence). V trimming: 7 bases; J trimming: 1 base; junction bases outside the gene matches: 12. CDR3: CASNGRGSLTNTEAFF. The CDR3 nucleotides are TGTGCCAGTAATGGCAGGGGGTCCCTAACGAACACTGAAGCTTTCTTT.

J is TRBJ2-3 and V is TRBV18; TRBD2 aligns across 8 bases. Germline V gene sequence: CDR1 KGHSH, CDR2 LQKENI. The J segment lost 4 bases and the V segment lost 4 bases, leaving 4 bases of the junction unmatched. This CDR3 has 14 amino acids. DNA for the CDR3: TGTGCCAGCTCACTGGGACTAGATTCAGATACGCAGTATTTT. Amino acid sequence: CASSLGLDSDTQYF.

V and J are TRBV6-5 and TRBJ2-2; D gene ambiguous. The CDR3 totals 14 residues. V lost 6 bases and J 1 base, leaving 9 bases between the germline ends. Germline V gene lookup returns CDR1 MNHEY and CDR2 SVGAGI. CDR3 in amino acids: CASRLGRNTGELFF. The CDR3, as DNA: TGTGCCAGCAGATTGGGCCGGAACACCGGGGAGCTGTTTTTT.

This clone was detected once. This chain links TRBV19 with TRBJ2-7; D gene ambiguous. In germline, CDR1 is LNHDA, CDR2 SQIVND (reference sequence). Trimming took 3 bases from V and 4 from J, leaving 16 bases between them. The CDR3 totals 15 residues. CDR3 in amino acids: CASSITVSETYEQYF. Written as DNA, the CDR3 is TGTGCCAGTAGTATTACAGTTTCTGAGACGTACGAGCAGTACTTC.

The V call is TRBV18, the J call TRBJ1-2; 7 positions agree with TRBD1. Germline loops: CDR1 KGHSH, CDR2 LQKENI. With 5 bases clipped from V and 1 base from J, the junction kept 7 bases outside the gene matches. This CDR3 region has 15 residues. The CDR3: CASSSGTALNYGYTF. DNA for the CDR3: TGTGCCAGCTCATCCGGGACAGCTCTTAACTATGGCTACACCTTC.

The rearrangement uses TRBV2 and TRBJ1-5; D not resolved. CDR3 length: 14 residues. The germline V gene has CDR1 SNHLY and CDR2 FYNNEI. Trimming removed 5 bases from V and 5 bases from J, with 13 bases in between. The CDR3, as DNA: TGTGCCAGCAGTTCCTCCGGGAACTATCAGCCCCAGCATTTT. It yields the protein CASSSSGNYQPQHF.

The chain uses TRBV5-1 and TRBJ1-1; weak D call: TRBD1 (5 bases). This CDR3 spans 14 amino acids. Between the trimmed V and J ends, which lost 0 bases and 8 bases, there was a span of 14 bases. Germline-derived CDR1 and CDR2 are SGHRS and YFSETQ. The CDR3 is CASSLGGHPMEAFF. CDR3 sequence (DNA): TGCGCCAGCAGCTTGGGTGGACACCCGATGGAAGCTTTCTTT.

The chain has TRBV29-1 and TRBJ2-1, with 7 bases lining up with TRBD2. V trimming: 4 bases; J trimming: 10 bases; junction bases outside the gene matches: 13. Germline values: CDR1 SQVTM, CDR2 ANQGSEA. The CDR3 contains 14 residues. CDR3 residues: CSVGSLWGGGEQFF. CDR3 in DNA: TGCAGCGTTGGGTCCCTTTGGGGGGGTGGGGAGCAGTTCTTC.

In this sample, this clone turned up a few times. The genes are TRBV5-6 and TRBJ1-2, with D unresolved. CDR3 size: 12 residues. The V gene's germline CDR1 is SGHDT and CDR2 YYEEEE. V was shortened by 1 base and J by 5 bases, with 6 bases between the two germline ends. The CDR3 loop reads CASSLSQYGYTF. The CDR3 DNA reads TGTGCCAGCAGCTTGTCCCAGTATGGCTACACCTTC.

This chain links TRBV11-2 with TRBJ1-2; D is possibly TRBD1 (6 bases). There are 13 residues in the CDR3. Germline assignment: CDR1 SGHAT and CDR2 FQNNGV. The germline V and J ends were trimmed by 6 bases and 7 bases, with 15 bases remaining between them. The CDR3: CASRQGQSSGYTF. Written as DNA, the CDR3 is TGTGCCAGCAGACAGGGTCAATCTAGTGGCTACACCTTC.

The rearrangement joins TRBV14 to TRBJ2-1, with 12 bases matching TRBD2. The CDR3 loop spans 15 amino acids. The V gene's germline CDR1 is SGHDN and CDR2 FVKESK. The ends lost 3 bases at V and 10 bases at J; junction bases unmatched: 7. For the CDR3, the DNA is TGTGCCAGCAGCCATCCTAGCGGGGGGGCCTGGGAGCAGTTCTTC. Protein: CASSHPSGGAWEQFF.

This clone is classed as medium-sized. The chain is built from TRBV4-3 and TRBJ2-2, with D possibly TRBD1 on 6 matching bases. The V end lost 0 bases, the J end lost 1 base, and 9 bases lay between the germline ends. CDR1 is LGHNA and CDR2 is YSLEER in the germline V gene. This CDR3 has 16 amino acids. DNA of the CDR3: TGCGCCAGCAGCCAAGAATCGGACAGGAACACCGGGGAGCTGTTTTTT. Encoded protein: CASSQESDRNTGELFF.

The chain employs TRBV5-4 and TRBJ2-3; D remains unclear. There are 12 residues in the CDR3. V lost 4 bases to trimming and J lost 2 bases, with 5 bases between them. CDR1 and CDR2 (germline): SGHNT, YYREEE (reference sequence). The CDR3 DNA is TGTGCCAGCAGCCTAAACACAGATACGCAGTATTTT. Its translation: CASSLNTDTQYF.

This clone was seen a few times. The gene calls are TRBV7-9 and TRBJ2-1, with 12 positions matching TRBD1. Trimming at V came to 5 bases and at J to 7 bases, leaving 12 bases not matched to a gene. The germline CDR1 and CDR2 sequences are SEHNR and FQNEAQ (reference sequence). The CDR3 spans 17 residues. CDR3 bases: TGTGCCAGCAGCAGTGGGGACAGGGGGCGTCTCAAAAATGAGCAGTTCTTC. Translation: CASSSGDRGRLKNEQFF.

This chain joins TRBV9 and TRBJ1-1; D is ambiguous. Germline CDR1 and CDR2: SGDLS and YYNGEE. The CDR3 totals 13 residues. Trimming stripped 1 base from V and 0 bases from J, with 4 bases between. The CDR3 bases are TGTGCCAGCAGCGTACCAGTGAACACTGAAGCTTTCTTT. Protein sequence: CASSVPVNTEAFF.

J is TRBJ1-5 and V is TRBV27, with TRBD1 matching 8 bases. From germline, CDR1 is MNHEY and CDR2 SMNVEV (reference sequence). With V trimmed by 4 bases and J by 11 bases, 13 bases remained unmatched. The CDR3 spans 15 residues. The DNA of the CDR3 is TGTGCCAGCAGTTCCCAGGGGGCAATAGGGTTGACCCAGCATTTT. This encodes CASSSQGAIGLTQHF.

The gene calls are TRBV30 and TRBJ1-1; 8 bases match TRBD1. CDR1 is GTSNPN and CDR2 is SVGIG in the germline V gene (reference sequence). V trimming: 2 bases; J trimming: 5 bases; junction bases outside the gene matches: 10. This CDR3 has 15 residues. The CDR3 reads CAWSYRTGKGTEAFF. CDR3 coding DNA: TGTGCCTGGAGTTATCGGACAGGGAAAGGGACTGAAGCTTTCTTT.

The chain has TRBV28 and TRBJ2-3, with 7 bases identical to TRBD2. The CDR3 loop spans 16 amino acids. The V gene end was trimmed by 4 bases and the J gene end by 3 bases; junction bases not matched to a gene: 10. Germline V gene sequence: CDR1 MDHEN, CDR2 SYDVKM. The CDR3 DNA is TGTGCCAGCAGTTCTACCGGCGGGAGAAGAACAGATACGCAGTATTTT. This codes for CASSSTGGRRTDTQYF.

The chain combines TRBV5-4 with TRBJ2-2; D gene uncertain. This CDR3 contains 15 residues. Trimming cost V 4 bases and J 1 base, with 11 bases left between them. Germline lookup yields CDR1 SGHNT and CDR2 YYREEE (reference sequence). Written as DNA, the CDR3 is TGTGCCAGCAGCCAATCGCGACAGAACACCGGGGAGCTGTTTTTT. Its protein is CASSQSRQNTGELFF.

Written as DNA, the CDR3 is TGTGCCAGCAGAGATACAGGGAGGGGAGCTTTCTTT. It is translated as CASRDTGRGAFF. The chain employs TRBV28 and TRBJ1-1; a weak D match, TRBD1 (6 bases). Germline V gene data show CDR1 as MDHEN and CDR2 as SYDVKM. The CDR3 consists of 12 residues. V was cut by 6 bases and J by 10 bases, with 15 bases left in between. Supplemented by reference TRBV28 and TRBJ1-1, the full variable domain reads DVKVTQSSRYLVKRTGEKVFLECVQDMDHENMFWYRQDPGLGLRLIYFSYDVKMKEKGDIPEGYSVSREKKERFSLILESASTNQTSMYLCASRDTGRGAFFGQGTRLTVV.

The chain couples TRBV5-4 to TRBJ1-1; the match to TRBD1 covers 8 bases. The CDR3 is 15 amino acids. In germline, CDR1 is SGHNT, CDR2 YYREEE (reference sequence). The V and J ends lost 3 bases and 5 bases, in that order; junction bases with no gene match: 9. CDR3 protein: CASSSPGQGRTEAFF. Here the CDR3 DNA reads TGTGCCAGCAGCTCGCCAGGACAGGGAAGGACTGAAGCTTTCTTT.